These 8 T cell receptor beta chains were sequenced from one sample in a study of blood T cell repertoires in COVID-19 (dated by TCRdb to the early 2020s). Libraries were built with the immunoSEQ multiplex PCR assay. TCRdb carries this immuneACCESS record with in-frame sequences only. Its versions omit some clonotypes, under half of them owing to an unresolved V gene in the studies checked, with the rest unexplained. Across this sample there are about 210,000 clones, with approximately 84% seen only once. 7.6% of the sample is in the top ten clones. Sequencing was done on a sample of peripheral blood. The receptors shown here come from a woman between 50 and 59 years old with active or convalescent COVID-19.

The rearrangement uses TRBV6-5 and TRBJ2-5; D is unclear. The CDR3 has 13 residues. V lost 2 bases, J lost 5 bases, and 9 bases lay in between. Germline CDR1 MNHEY, CDR2 SVGAGI. The CDR3 is CASSYPPGETQYF. The CDR3 DNA follows: TGTGCCAGCAGTTACCCCCCCGGGGAGACCCAGTACTTC.

J is TRBJ1-1 and V is TRBV6-6; no clear D gene. Trimming cost V 2 bases and J 7 bases, with 17 bases left between them. The CDR3 has 15 amino acids. Germline V CDR1 and CDR2: MNHNY, SVGAGI (reference sequence). Here the CDR3 DNA reads TGTGCCAGCAGTTACAAAGCCGGCGGATTTCGTGAAGCTTTCTTT. Translating gives CASSYKAGGFREAFF.

The V gene is TRBV14, the J gene TRBJ2-5; D not resolved. Germline values: CDR1 SGHDN, CDR2 FVKESK. This CDR3 is 14 amino acids long. V was pared by 2 bases and J by 7 bases, with 14 bases between. CDR3 loop: CASSQSSILGTQYF. The CDR3 DNA sequence: TGTGCCAGCAGCCAAAGTAGCATTCTAGGGACCCAGTACTTC.

This clone has a single count. The J gene is TRBJ1-6, the V gene TRBV6-5; 7 bases agree with TRBD1. Germline CDR1 MNHEY, CDR2 SVGAGI. The CDR3 has 13 amino acids. The junction had 6 bases not matched to a gene; V was cut back by 5 bases and J by 11 bases. The CDR3 DNA reads as TGTGCCAGCAGTAAGAACAGGGGAGCACCCCTCCACTTT. Protein sequence: CASSKNRGAPLHF.

This chain links TRBV27 with TRBJ1-1; TRBD1 matches at 7 bases. Germline V gives CDR1 MNHEY, CDR2 SMNVEV (reference sequence). This CDR3 contains 13 residues. V shed 3 bases and J 6 bases; nucleotides not matched to a gene: 4. CDR3 sequence reads: CASSFDRVSEAFF. The CDR3 DNA is TGTGCCAGCAGTTTCGACAGGGTCTCTGAAGCTTTCTTT.

The chain uses TRBV28 and TRBJ1-2; 7 bases align to TRBD1. The germline V gene has CDR1 MDHEN and CDR2 SYDVKM. With 6 bases clipped from V and 4 bases from J, the junction kept 5 bases outside the gene matches. The CDR3 covers 13 residues. As DNA, the CDR3 is TGTGCCAGCAGCGAGACAGGGACCTATGGCTACACCTTC. Translation gives CASSETGTYGYTF.

The V and J genes are TRBV15 and TRBJ1-3, with D possibly being TRBD1 (6 bases). The CDR3 consists of 16 residues. V was pared by 2 bases and J by 0 bases, with 11 bases between. Germline CDR1 reads LNHNV; CDR2 reads YYDKDF (reference sequence). CDR3: CATSRNRDISGNTIYF. The CDR3 nucleotides read TGTGCCACCAGCAGAAACCGGGACATCTCTGGAAACACCATATATTTT.

The chain employs TRBV30 and TRBJ2-1; D might be TRBD1 (6 bases). V gave up 0 bases and J gave up 15 bases, with 15 bases separating them. Germline V CDR1 and CDR2: GTSNPN, SVGIG (reference sequence). This CDR3 region has 12 residues. Here the CDR3 reads CAWSVQGNYLFF. The CDR3 DNA reads TGTGCCTGGAGTGTACAGGGAAATTATTTGTTCTTC.